This T cell receptor (beta chain) was retrieved from a study of blood T cell repertoires in COVID-19. In the study overall: T cells, B-cell-depleted T cells, or PBMCs supplied cDNA or gDNA.

Participants came from fewer than 25 US areas, aged roughly 18 to 89 years. All recovered Cohort 3 donors got two negative PCRs, got clearance, or saw symptom resolution. The method was immunoSEQ multiplex PCR; TCRdb's version includes in-frame clones alone and lacks a portion of them. The sample shows about 220,000 clones, 88% of them seen only once. Trimming removed 6 bases at V and 1 base at J, with 9 bases between. In germline, CDR1 is SQVTM, CDR2 ANQGSEA. The CDR3 sequence is 12 residues long. The chain uses TRBV29-1 and TRBJ1-1; D perhaps matches TRBD1 (6 bases). The TCR sequence derives from a young woman who had recovered from COVID-19. Sequences were obtained from PBMCs or T cells enriched from blood (not recorded which). CDR3 DNA sequence: TGCAGCGTCGAGGACAGGAACACTGAAGCTTTCTTT. It specifies CSVEDRNTEAFF.